The 5 T cell receptor beta chains listed next were all sequenced from one sample in a study of T cell responses to AZD1222 COVID-19 vaccine (dated by TCRdb to the early 2020s). The time point label here, explained by the study, means: baseline before first vaccination. In light of the paper, this sample's treatment or condition label describes: meningococcal conjugate vaccine given as trial control. Receptor libraries were prepared by the immunoSEQ multiplex PCR assay. This is the immuneACCESS table as TCRdb keeps it, with only in-frame sequences that have V and J called. A part of the clones is gone; compared with another copy, unresolved V genes explain less than half, and the rest is unexplained. The table for this sample lists around 95,000 clones; more than 70% of them were counted only once. Together, the top ten hold under 4.5% of the sample. This sample comprised peripheral blood, obtained on day 0 of MenACWY control vaccination. Receptors originate from an adult in good health.

This clone appeared a few times. The CDR3 DNA sequence: TGTGCCAGCAGCTCGACCGGGACGGCGTTGGGCGAGCAGTACTTC. As protein: CASSSTGTALGEQYF. The chain recombines TRBV7-8 with TRBJ2-7; D is tentatively TRBD1 or TRBD2 (5 bases each). CDR1 and CDR2 from the germline V gene are SGHVS and FQNEAQ. The CDR3 loop spans 15 amino acids. V shed 4 bases and J shed 6 bases, with 19 bases lying between them.

The gene calls are TRBV28 and TRBJ1-1, with unresolved D. The CDR3 covers 15 residues. V lost 2 bases and J lost 3, with 13 bases in between. CDR1 is MDHEN and CDR2 is SYDVKM in the germline V gene. The CDR3 protein is CASSLVGPYDTEAFF. The CDR3 DNA is TGTGCCAGCAGTTTAGTAGGGCCTTACGACACTGAAGCTTTCTTT.

This clone has a handful of counts. CDR3 in DNA: TGTGCCAGCAGCCCCGGACTGAATACGAATGAAAAACTGTTTTTT. Translating it yields CASSPGLNTNEKLFF. This chain connects TRBV5-4 to TRBJ1-4; D gene ambiguous. V dropped 4 bases and J dropped 5 bases, with 15 bases sitting between them. CDR3 length: 15 amino acids. The V gene's germline CDR1 is SGHNT and CDR2 YYREEE (reference sequence). Full variable domain (outside the CDR3, taken from reference TRBV5-4 and TRBJ1-4): ETGVTQSPTHLIKTRGQQVTLRCSSQSGHNTVSWYQQALGQGPQFIFQYYREEENGRGNFPPRFSGLQFPNYSSELNVNALELDDSALYLCASSPGLNTNEKLFFGSGTQLSVL.

This rearrangement joins TRBV3-1 (or the pseudogene TRBV3-2) to TRBJ2-5, with D maybe TRBD2 (5 bases). V dropped 0 bases and J dropped 3 bases, with 14 bases sitting between them. Germline-derived CDR1 and CDR2 are LGHDT and YNNKEL (reference sequence). The CDR3 runs 16 residues. The DNA of the CDR3 is TGTGCCAGCAGCCAAGACCAGGCTAGGCGGGAAGAGACCCAGTACTTC. Translated, it gives CASSQDQARREETQYF.

There are a few counts of this clone. The chain is built from TRBV5-4 and TRBJ2-1; D might be TRBD2 (5 bases). The ends were cut back, 0 bases at V and 11 bases at J, with 9 bases in the middle. Looked up from germline, CDR1 is SGHNT and CDR2 is YYREEE (reference sequence). This CDR3 is 12 amino acids long. DNA for the CDR3: TGTGCCAGCAGCTTGGGCGGGCAGCAGCAGTTCTTC. This sequence encodes CASSLGGQQQFF.